This T cell receptor beta chain was recorded in a study of OX40 agonist ivuxolimab in advanced cancers. Assay: immunoSEQ multiplex PCR; the TCRdb copy retains only in-frame clones and omits some. The sample lists about 74,000 clones, around nine tenths occurring once. Autoimmune disease history or systemic immunosuppression led to patient exclusion. V gave up 6 bases and J gave up 6 bases; unmatched junction bases: 9. Germline CDR1 and CDR2: SGDLS and YYNGEE. The CDR3 runs to 15 residues. Concerning this clone: Its antigen remains unknown.

Study-wide findings and caveats: No determination was made of the antigen specificity of the expanded peripheral T cells. The study observed clonal expansion of CD4+ and CD8+ blood T cells by week 6 at 0.1 to 3.0 mg/kg.

The sample in question was CD4+ or CD8+ T cells sorted from blood, obtained in a trial of the OX40 agonist ivuxolimab. The sequence derives from an adult with an advanced solid tumor such as melanoma, head and neck, liver or kidney cancer. The gene calls are TRBV9 and TRBJ2-1, with 10 bases that match TRBD2. CDR3 residues: CASTTEVAGGNEQFF. The CDR3 DNA is TGTGCCAGCACAACCGAGGTAGCGGGGGGCAATGAGCAGTTCTTC.